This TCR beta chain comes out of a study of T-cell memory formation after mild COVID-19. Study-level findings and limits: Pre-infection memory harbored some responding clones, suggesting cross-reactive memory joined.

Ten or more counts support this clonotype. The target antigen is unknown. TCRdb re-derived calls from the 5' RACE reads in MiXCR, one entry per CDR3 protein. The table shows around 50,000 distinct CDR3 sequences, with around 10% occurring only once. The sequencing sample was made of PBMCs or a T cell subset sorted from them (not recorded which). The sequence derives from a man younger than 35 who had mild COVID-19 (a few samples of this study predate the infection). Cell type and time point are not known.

The CDR3 protein is CATSDLSENRDGYEQYV. As DNA, the CDR3 is TGTGCCACCAGTGATTTGTCTGAGAACAGGGACGGCTACGAGCAGTACGTC. The rearrangement links TRBV24-1 to TRBJ2-7; D is possibly TRBD1 (6 bases). Trimming removed 0 bases from V and 3 bases from J, with 17 bases in between. The CDR3 covers 17 residues. CDR1 KGHDR and CDR2 SFDVKD come from the germline V gene.